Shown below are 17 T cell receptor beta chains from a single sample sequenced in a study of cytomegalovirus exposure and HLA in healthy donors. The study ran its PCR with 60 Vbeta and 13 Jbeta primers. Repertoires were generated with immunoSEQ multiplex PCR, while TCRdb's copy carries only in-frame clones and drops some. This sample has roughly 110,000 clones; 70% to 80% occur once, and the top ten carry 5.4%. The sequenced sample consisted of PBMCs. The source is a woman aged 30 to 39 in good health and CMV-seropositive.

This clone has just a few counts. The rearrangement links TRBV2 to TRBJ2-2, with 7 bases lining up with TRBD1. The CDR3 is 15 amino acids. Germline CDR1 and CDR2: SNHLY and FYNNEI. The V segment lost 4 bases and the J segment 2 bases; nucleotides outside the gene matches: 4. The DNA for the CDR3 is TGTGCCAGCAGTGCAAGGACAGGCAACACCGGGGAGCTGTTTTTT. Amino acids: CASSARTGNTGELFF.

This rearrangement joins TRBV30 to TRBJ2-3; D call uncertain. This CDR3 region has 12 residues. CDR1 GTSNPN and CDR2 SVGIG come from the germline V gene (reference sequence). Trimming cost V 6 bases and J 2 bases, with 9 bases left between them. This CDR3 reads CACTDHTDTQYF. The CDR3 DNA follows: TGTGCCTGCACAGACCACACAGATACGCAGTATTTT.

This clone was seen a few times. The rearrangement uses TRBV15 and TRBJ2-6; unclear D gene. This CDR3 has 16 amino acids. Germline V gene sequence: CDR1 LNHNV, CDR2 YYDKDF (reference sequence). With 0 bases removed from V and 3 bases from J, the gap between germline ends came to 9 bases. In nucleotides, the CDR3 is TGTGCCACCAGCAGAGATAGATCGGGTGGGGCCAACGTCCTGACTTTC. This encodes CATSRDRSGGANVLTF.

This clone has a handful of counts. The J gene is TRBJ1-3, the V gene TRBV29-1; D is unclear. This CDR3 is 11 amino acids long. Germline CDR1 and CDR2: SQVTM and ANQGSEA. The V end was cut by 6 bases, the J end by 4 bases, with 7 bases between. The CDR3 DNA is TGCAGCGTGGCCACAGGAAACACCATATATTTT. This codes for CSVATGNTIYF.

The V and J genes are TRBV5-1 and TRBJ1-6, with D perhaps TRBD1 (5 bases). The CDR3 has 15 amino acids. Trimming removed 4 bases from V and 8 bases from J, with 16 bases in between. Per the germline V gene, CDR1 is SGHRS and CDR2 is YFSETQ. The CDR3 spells CASSQGQAWDSPLHF. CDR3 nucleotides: TGCGCCAGCAGCCAGGGCCAGGCTTGGGATTCACCCCTCCACTTT.

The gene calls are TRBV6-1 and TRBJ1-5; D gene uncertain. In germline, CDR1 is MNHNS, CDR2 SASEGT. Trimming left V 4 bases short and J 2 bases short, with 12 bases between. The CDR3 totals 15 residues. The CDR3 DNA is TGTGCCAGCAGTGTAGAATCTCCGGGCAATCAGCCCCAGCATTTT. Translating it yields CASSVESPGNQPQHF.

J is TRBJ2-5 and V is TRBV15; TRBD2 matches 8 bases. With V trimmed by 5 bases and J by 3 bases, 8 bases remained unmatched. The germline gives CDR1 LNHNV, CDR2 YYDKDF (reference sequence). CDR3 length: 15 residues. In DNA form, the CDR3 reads TGTGCCACCAGCCCAGAGAGAGCGGGGGAAGAGACCCAGTACTTC. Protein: CATSPERAGEETQYF.

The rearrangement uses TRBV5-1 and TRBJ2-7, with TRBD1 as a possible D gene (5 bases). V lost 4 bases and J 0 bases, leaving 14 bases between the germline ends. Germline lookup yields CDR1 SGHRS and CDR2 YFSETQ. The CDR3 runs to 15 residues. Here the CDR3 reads CASSHGHTNSYEQYF. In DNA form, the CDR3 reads TGCGCCAGCAGCCATGGACATACGAACTCCTACGAGCAGTACTTC.

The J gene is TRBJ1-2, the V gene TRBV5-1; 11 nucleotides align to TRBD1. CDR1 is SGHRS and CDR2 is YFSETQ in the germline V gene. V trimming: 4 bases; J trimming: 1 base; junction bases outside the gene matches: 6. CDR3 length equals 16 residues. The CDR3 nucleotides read TGCGCCAGCAGCCGGACAGGGGGCGAGTATAACTATGGCTACACCTTC. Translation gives CASSRTGGEYNYGYTF.

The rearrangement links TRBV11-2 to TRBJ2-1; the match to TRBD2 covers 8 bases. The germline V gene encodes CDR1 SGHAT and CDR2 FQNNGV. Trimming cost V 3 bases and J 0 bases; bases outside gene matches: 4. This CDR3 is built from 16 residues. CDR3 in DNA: TGTGCCAGCAGCTTCTCTACTAGCGGCTCCTACAATGAGCAGTTCTTC. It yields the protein CASSFSTSGSYNEQFF.

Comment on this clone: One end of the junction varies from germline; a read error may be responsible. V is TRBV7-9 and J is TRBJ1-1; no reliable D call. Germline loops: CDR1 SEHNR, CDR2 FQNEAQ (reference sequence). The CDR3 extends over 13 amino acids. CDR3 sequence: CSSSWASNTEAFF. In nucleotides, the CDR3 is TGTTCCAGCAGCTGGGCCTCCAACACTGAAGCTTTCTTT.

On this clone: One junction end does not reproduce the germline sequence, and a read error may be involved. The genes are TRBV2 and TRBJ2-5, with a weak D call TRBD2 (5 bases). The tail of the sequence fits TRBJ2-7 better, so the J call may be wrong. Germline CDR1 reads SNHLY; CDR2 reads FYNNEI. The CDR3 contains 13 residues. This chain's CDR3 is CSSKEDAAYEQYF. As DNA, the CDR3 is TGTTCCAGCAAGGAGGACGCGGCCTACGAGCAGTACTTC.

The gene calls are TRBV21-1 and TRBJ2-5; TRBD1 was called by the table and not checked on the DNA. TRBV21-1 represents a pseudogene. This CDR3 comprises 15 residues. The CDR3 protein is CASSIRQGDQETQYF. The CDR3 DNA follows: TGTGCCAGCAGCATCCGACAGGGCGACCAAGAGACCCAGTACTTC.

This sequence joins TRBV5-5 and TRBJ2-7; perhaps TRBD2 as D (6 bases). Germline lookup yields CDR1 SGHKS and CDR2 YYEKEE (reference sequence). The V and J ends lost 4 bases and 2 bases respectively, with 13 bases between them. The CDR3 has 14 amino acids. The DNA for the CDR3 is TGTGCCAGCAGCCCGCCGGGAGTCGCCTACGAGCAGTACTTC. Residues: CASSPPGVAYEQYF.

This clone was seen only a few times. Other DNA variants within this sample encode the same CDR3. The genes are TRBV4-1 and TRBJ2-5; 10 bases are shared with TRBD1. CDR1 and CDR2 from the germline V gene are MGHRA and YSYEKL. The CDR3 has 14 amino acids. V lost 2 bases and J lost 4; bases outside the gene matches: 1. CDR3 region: CASSQRTGGETQYF. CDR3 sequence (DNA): TGCGCCAGCAGCCAAAGGACAGGGGGAGAGACCCAGTACTTC.

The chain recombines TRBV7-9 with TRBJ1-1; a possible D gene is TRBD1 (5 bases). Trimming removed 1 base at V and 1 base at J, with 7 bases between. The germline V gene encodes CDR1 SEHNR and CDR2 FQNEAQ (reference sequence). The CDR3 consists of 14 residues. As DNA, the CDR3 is TGTGCCAGCAGCTTAGGGGGCTGGAACACTGAAGCTTTCTTT. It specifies CASSLGGWNTEAFF.

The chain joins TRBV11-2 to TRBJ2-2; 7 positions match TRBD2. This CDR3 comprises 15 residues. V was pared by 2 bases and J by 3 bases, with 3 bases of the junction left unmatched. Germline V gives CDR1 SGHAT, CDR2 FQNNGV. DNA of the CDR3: TGTGCCAGCAGCTTAACGGGAGGCTACACCGGGGAGCTGTTTTTT. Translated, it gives CASSLTGGYTGELFF.